This entry lists 8 T cell receptor beta chains sequenced from one sample in a study of shared clonotypes between healthy human individuals. Here immunoSEQ multiplex PCR was the method, and the copy in TCRdb shows in-frame clones only, minus some. Among 450,000 to 650,000 clones listed, roughly four fifths were seen once. Sequencing was carried out using PBMCs. The receptors derive from a woman aged 40 to 50 in good health. Some clones in this sample may be carry-over from other donors' samples.

V gene TRBV6-6 combines with J gene TRBJ2-5; 10 nucleotides match TRBD2. The V and J ends lost 10 bases and 5 bases, in that order; junction bases with no gene match: 13. The CDR3 totals 15 residues. Germline V lookup: CDR1 MNHNY, CDR2 SVGAGI (reference sequence). CDR3 protein: CATIPPGLAWETQYF. DNA for the CDR3: TGTGCCACCATTCCGCCGGGACTAGCGTGGGAGACCCAGTACTTC.

V gene TRBV15 combines with J gene TRBJ1-1, with TRBD1 as a possible D gene (5 bases). Trimming cost V 1 base and J 6 bases, with 12 bases left between them. Germline V gene data show CDR1 as LNHNV and CDR2 as YYDKDF (reference sequence). The length of the CDR3 is 14 residues. The CDR3 DNA reads TGTGCCACCAGCAGAGGGGGCGCCGGGGCTGAAGCTTTCTTT. It encodes CATSRGGAGAEAFF.

The chain links TRBV10-3 to TRBJ2-3; TRBD2 agrees at 13 bases. Germline CDR1 ENHRY, CDR2 SYGVKD. The CDR3 has 15 amino acids. Losses at the gene ends were 9 bases for V and 3 bases for J; bases not matched to a gene: 6. CDR3 DNA sequence: TGTGCCATTAAGACTAGCGGGAGGAGTACAGATACGCAGTATTTT. This gives the protein CAIKTSGRSTDTQYF.

The chain has TRBV19 and TRBJ1-5; 9 bases map to TRBD1. V lost 1 base to trimming and J lost 4 bases; unmatched junction nucleotides: 8. The CDR3 consists of 17 residues. CDR1 and CDR2 (germline): LNHDA, SQIVND (reference sequence). The CDR3 region has the DNA TGTGCCAGTAGTATAGTCCTGACAGGGGGGTTGAATCAGCCCCAGCATTTT. It translates to CASSIVLTGGLNQPQHF.

This chain connects TRBV14 to TRBJ2-5; D tentatively fits TRBD1 or TRBD2 (6 bases each). Germline V gives CDR1 SGHDN, CDR2 FVKESK. The CDR3 runs 15 residues. The V gene lost 1 base and the J gene lost 5 bases, with 14 bases spanning the gap. CDR3 nucleotides: TGTGCCAGCAGCCAAGTACCCGGGGGCTGGGAGACCCAGTACTTC. Protein sequence: CASSQVPGGWETQYF.

The CDR3 protein is CASSGRGPQANEKLFF. The CDR3 DNA sequence: TGTGCCAGCAGCGGCAGGGGGCCCCAAGCTAATGAAAAACTGTTTTTT. The rearrangement links TRBV7-2 to TRBJ1-4, with 8 nucleotides matching TRBD1. The junction had 8 bases not matched to a gene; V was cut back by 5 bases and J by 3 bases. Germline assignment: CDR1 SGHTA and CDR2 FQGNSA. CDR3 size: 16 residues.

The CDR3 spells CAWTRLAGEQFF. In nucleotides, the CDR3 is TGTGCCTGGACTAGGCTAGCGGGCGAGCAGTTCTTC. The rearrangement joins TRBV30 to TRBJ2-1; 8 bases are a match to TRBD2. Germline CDR1 GTSNPN, CDR2 SVGIG (reference sequence). V lost 4 bases, J lost 10 bases, and 6 bases stayed unmatched. The CDR3 extends over 12 amino acids.

A single count supports this clone. The V gene is TRBV15, the J gene TRBJ2-7; 10 bases are shared with TRBD2. This CDR3 is built from 14 residues. V shed 5 bases, J shed 6 bases, and the junction held 7 bases outside the gene matches. CDR1 and CDR2 from the germline V gene are LNHNV and YYDKDF (reference sequence). This chain's CDR3 is CATSLAGASPEQYF. As DNA, the CDR3 is TGTGCCACCAGCCTAGCGGGAGCTTCGCCCGAGCAGTACTTC.